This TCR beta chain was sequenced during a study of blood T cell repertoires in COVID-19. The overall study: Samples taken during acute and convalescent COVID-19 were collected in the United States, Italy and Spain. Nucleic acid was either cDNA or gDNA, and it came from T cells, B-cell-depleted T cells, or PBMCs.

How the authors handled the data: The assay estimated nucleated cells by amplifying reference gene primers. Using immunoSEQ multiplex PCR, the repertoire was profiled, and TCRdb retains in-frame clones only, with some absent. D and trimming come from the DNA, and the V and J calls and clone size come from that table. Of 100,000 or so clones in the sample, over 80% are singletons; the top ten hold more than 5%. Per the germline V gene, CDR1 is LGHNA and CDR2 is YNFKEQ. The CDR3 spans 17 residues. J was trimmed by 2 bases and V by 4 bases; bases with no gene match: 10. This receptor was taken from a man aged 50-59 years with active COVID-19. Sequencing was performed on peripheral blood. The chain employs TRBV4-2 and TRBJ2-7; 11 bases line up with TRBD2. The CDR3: CASSLSPTSGSPYEQYF. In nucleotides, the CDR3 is TGTGCCAGCAGCCTGTCCCCTACTAGCGGGAGCCCCTACGAGCAGTACTTC.